The 29 T cell receptor beta chains reported below all come from one sample, sequenced in a study of regulatory T cells in long-lasting Graves disease. The time point is: persistent/refractory GD, antithyroid drugs over 5 years with positive TRAb. Generation of the TCR library employed RNA extracted from PBMCs. Arm-PCR of CDR3 regions with iRepertoire HTBI primers generated TCR beta libraries. Each CDR3 protein is one row after TCRdb ran MiXCR on the multiplex PCR reads. Of about 450,000 distinct CDR3 sequences listed, about 20% were seen once; the top ten hold roughly 30%. Sequenced material: peripheral blood mononuclear cells (PBMCs), taken when the disease was refractory, from a patient treated with antithyroid drugs. These receptors all stem from a female donor with Graves disease.

The gene calls are TRBV29-1 and TRBJ2-5, with TRBD2 matching 9 bases. The CDR3 extends over 14 amino acids. J lost 1 base, V lost 5 bases, and 5 bases had no gene match. Germline CDR1 is SQVTM and CDR2 is ANQGSEA. CDR3 nucleotide sequence: TGCAGCGTTAAGGCTAGCGGGATCCAAGAGACCCAGTACTTC. Translated, it gives CSVKASGIQETQYF. Drawing the rest from reference TRBV29-1 and TRBJ2-5, the complete variable domain is SAVISQKPSRDICQRGTSLTIQCQVDSQVTMMFWYRQQPGQSLTLIATANQGSEATYESGFVIDKFPISRPNLTFSTLTVSNMSPEDSSIYLCSVKASGIQETQYFGPGTRLLVL.

The chain couples TRBV4-1 to TRBJ2-7, with D possibly matching TRBD1 (6 bases). V lost 1 base and J 3 bases, leaving 13 bases between the germline ends. This CDR3 is 15 amino acids long. Germline V gives CDR1 MGHRA, CDR2 YSYEKL. The CDR3 loop is CASSQVEQGSYEQYF. CDR3 sequence (DNA): TGCGCCAGCAGCCAAGTTGAGCAGGGGAGCTACGAGCAGTACTTC.

The genes are TRBV19 and TRBJ2-3; TRBD2 matches at 10 bases. V lost 3 bases to trimming and J lost 0 bases; unmatched junction nucleotides: 3. The CDR3 loop spans 16 amino acids. From germline, CDR1 is LNHDA and CDR2 SQIVND (reference sequence). The CDR3 DNA sequence: TGTGCCAGTAGTATGCTAGCGGGAGCTAGCACAGATACGCAGTATTTT. Amino acids: CASSMLAGASTDTQYF.

The chain carries TRBV29-1 and TRBJ1-1, with TRBD1 identical over 12 bases. The CDR3 extends over 17 amino acids. The V and J ends lost 6 bases and 7 bases, in that order; junction bases with no gene match: 18. The germline gives CDR1 SQVTM, CDR2 ANQGSEA. The CDR3 DNA follows: TGCAGCGTAATAAGTCCCGGGACAGGGGGCGCAGGTCATGAAGCTTTCTTT. It yields the protein CSVISPGTGGAGHEAFF. Full variable domain (rest looked up from reference TRBV29-1 and TRBJ1-1): SAVISQKPSRDICQRGTSLTIQCQVDSQVTMMFWYRQQPGQSLTLIATANQGSEATYESGFVIDKFPISRPNLTFSTLTVSNMSPEDSSIYLCSVISPGTGGAGHEAFFGQGTRLTVV.

The rearrangement joins TRBV29-1 to TRBJ1-2; 9 bases map to TRBD1. The CDR3 runs to 14 residues. Looked up from germline, CDR1 is SQVTM and CDR2 is ANQGSEA. The V segment lost 7 bases and the J segment 6 bases; nucleotides outside the gene matches: 12. Written as DNA, the CDR3 is TGCAGCGCCGGAAAGGAGGACAGGGGCAATGGCTACACCTTC. Translating gives CSAGKEDRGNGYTF. Full variable domain (missing parts from reference TRBV29-1 and TRBJ1-2): SAVISQKPSRDICQRGTSLTIQCQVDSQVTMMFWYRQQPGQSLTLIATANQGSEATYESGFVIDKFPISRPNLTFSTLTVSNMSPEDSSIYLCSAGKEDRGNGYTFGSGTRLTVV.

The gene calls are TRBV5-1 and TRBJ1-4, with D perhaps matching TRBD1 (6 bases). Germline CDR1 is SGHRS and CDR2 is YFSETQ. Trimming stripped 0 bases from V and 5 bases from J, with 17 bases between. The CDR3 has 17 amino acids. The CDR3 nucleotides are TGCGCCAGCAGCTTGGGATCCGCTGGGGGCTCCAATGAAAAACTGTTTTTT. This sequence encodes CASSLGSAGGSNEKLFF.

The V call is TRBV2, the J call TRBJ2-5, with a weak D call TRBD2 (5 bases). TRBJ2-1 explains the end of the DNA better; the J call may be wrong. The germline CDR1 and CDR2 sequences are SNHLY and FYNNEI. This CDR3 has 12 residues. The CDR3 bases are TGTGCCAGCAGACTTACATGGAGGGAGCAGTTCTTC. Protein product: CASRLTWREQFF.

At least ten counts were recorded for this clonotype. V and J are TRBV12-3 or TRBV12-4 and TRBJ2-7; the match to TRBD2 covers 9 bases. This CDR3 is built from 18 residues. The trim removed 8 bases at V and 1 base at J, leaving 18 bases unmatched. The CDR3 nucleotides are TGTGCCAGCGGTACGGGGGGACTAGCTACCGGGCAATCCTACGAGCAGTACTTC. Its translation is CASGTGGLATGQSYEQYF.

About this clonotype itself: Possible read error: a much larger clone is one base away. This CDR3 fails to terminate in the conserved phenylalanine or tryptophan, so it likely reflects a read error. The CDR3 bases are TGTGCCACCGAAAGGGGGGGCAGCACTGAAGCTTTCTAT. Amino acid sequence: CATERGGSTEAFY. The rearrangement uses TRBV7-2 and TRBJ1-1; weak D call: TRBD1 (6 bases). This CDR3 has 13 amino acids. Germline loops: CDR1 SGHTA, CDR2 FQGNSA. V lost 10 bases to trimming and J lost 4 bases, with 16 bases between them.

In this sample, this clonotype turned up many times. This chain joins TRBV2 and TRBJ2-5, with 11 positions matching TRBD2. Germline CDR1 reads SNHLY; CDR2 reads FYNNEI. This CDR3 has 17 residues. Trimming at V came to 3 bases and at J to 4 bases, leaving 10 bases not matched to a gene. The CDR3 here is CASSENSGRGRGETQYF. In DNA, the CDR3 is TGTGCCAGCAGTGAGAATAGCGGGAGGGGCCGTGGAGAGACCCAGTACTTC. Combining the CDR3 with reference TRBV2 and TRBJ2-5 gives the whole variable domain EPEVTQTPSHQVTQMGQEVILRCVPISNHLYFYWYRQILGQKVEFLVSFYNNEISEKSEIFDDQFSVERPDGSNFTLKIRSTKLEDSAMYFCASSENSGRGRGETQYFGPGTRLLVL.

The V and J genes are TRBV7-9 and TRBJ2-5; 10 bases line up with TRBD2. CDR3 size: 15 residues. Losses at the gene ends were 5 bases for V and 5 bases for J; bases not matched to a gene: 8. Germline values: CDR1 SEHNR, CDR2 FQNEAQ (reference sequence). The CDR3 DNA sequence: TGTGCCAGCAGCCGAACTAGCGGGATAAAGGAGACCCAGTACTTC. Translating it yields CASSRTSGIKETQYF.

The J gene is TRBJ1-2, the V gene TRBV15; TRBD1 agrees at 8 bases. This CDR3 has 16 residues. Unmatched junction bases numbered 13, after V lost 5 bases and J lost 5 bases. CDR1 LNHNV and CDR2 YYDKDF come from the germline V gene (reference sequence). CDR3 protein: CATSATADRERYGYTF. In DNA, the CDR3 is TGTGCCACCAGCGCCACCGCGGACAGGGAGAGATATGGCTACACCTTC.

The chain couples TRBV9 to TRBJ2-1, with 8 bases matching TRBD2. Trimming cost V 0 bases and J 7 bases; bases outside gene matches: 6. The CDR3 is 15 amino acids. CDR1 and CDR2 (germline): SGDLS, YYNGEE. The CDR3 here is CASSVVTGGPNEQFF. The CDR3 DNA follows: TGTGCCAGCAGCGTAGTAACGGGAGGGCCAAATGAGCAGTTCTTC.

This clonotype was counted many times. CDR3 in amino acids: CGVEGPLSNQPQHF. The CDR3 coding sequence is TGTGGGGTGGAGGGCCCCCTTAGCAATCAGCCCCAGCATTTT. The chain links TRBV28 to TRBJ1-5; D call uncertain. The germline gives CDR1 MDHEN, CDR2 SYDVKM. The CDR3 sequence is 14 residues long.

The sample holds many counts of this clonotype. The chain is built from TRBV11-2 and TRBJ2-7, with D perhaps TRBD2 (6 bases). The V end lost 0 bases, the J end lost 2 bases, and 11 bases lay between the germline ends. CDR3 size: 15 residues. Germline CDR1 is SGHAT and CDR2 is FQNNGV. The chain's CDR3 is CASSLDGGTTYEQYF. CDR3 bases: TGTGCCAGCAGCTTAGACGGCGGGACGACCTACGAGCAGTACTTC.

The chain joins TRBV29-1 to TRBJ1-4, with a weak D call TRBD1 (5 bases). With 7 bases removed from V and 4 bases from J, the gap between germline ends came to 13 bases. The germline V gene has CDR1 SQVTM and CDR2 ANQGSEA. The CDR3 length is 13 residues. The CDR3 DNA sequence: TGCAGCGCCGGGGGACGTAGTAATGAAAAACTGTTTTTT. This gives the protein CSAGGRSNEKLFF.

This clonotype occurred a few times. The chain combines TRBV5-6 with TRBJ1-4, with TRBD1 matching over 7 bases. The CDR3 sequence is 13 residues long. Germline V gives CDR1 SGHDT, CDR2 YYEEEE. V was pared by 2 bases and J by 8 bases, with 3 bases of the junction left unmatched. CDR3 sequence reads: CASSLWTGEKLFF. The CDR3 nucleotides read TGTGCCAGCAGCTTATGGACAGGAGAAAAACTGTTTTTT. Full variable domain (missing parts from reference TRBV5-6 and TRBJ1-4): DAGVTQSPTHLIKTRGQQVTLRCSPKSGHDTVSWYQQALGQGPQFIFQYYEEEERQRGNFPDRFSGHQFPNYSSELNVNALLLGDSALYLCASSLWTGEKLFFGSGTQLSVL.

The rearrangement links TRBV7-2 to TRBJ2-4; TRBD2 is a possible D gene (6 bases). Trimming stripped 4 bases from V and 6 bases from J, with 13 bases between. From germline, CDR1 is SGHTA and CDR2 FQGNSA. The CDR3 runs 14 residues. The CDR3 region has the DNA TGTGCCAGCAGCTCACCGGGAGTTCCAAACATTCAGTACTTC. It is translated as CASSSPGVPNIQYF.

This clonotype was counted ten times or more. J is TRBJ2-7 and V is TRBV29-1, with D perhaps given as TRBD1 or TRBD2 (5 bases each). V lost 4 bases, J lost 4 bases, and 14 bases lay in between. The germline V gene has CDR1 SQVTM and CDR2 ANQGSEA. The CDR3 contains 13 residues. CDR3 loop: CSVGDRGGYEQYF. The CDR3, as DNA: TGCAGCGTTGGGGATCGGGGCGGATACGAGCAGTACTTC.

This clonotype was detected only a few times. The chain combines TRBV20-1 with TRBJ1-5; D gene uncertain. V was shortened by 0 bases and J by 5 bases, with 2 bases between the two germline ends. In germline, CDR1 is DFQATT, CDR2 SNEGSKA (reference sequence). This CDR3 spans 11 amino acids. CDR3 in DNA: TGCAGTGCTAGAGATGATCAGCCCCAGCATTTT. Its translation is CSARDDQPQHF.

This chain links TRBV20-1 with TRBJ1-1; D gene ambiguous. CDR1 is DFQATT, CDR2 SNEGSKA, per germline (reference sequence). Between the trimmed V and J ends, which lost 2 bases and 0 bases, there was a span of 16 bases. The CDR3 runs 16 residues. The CDR3 region is CSARFPYLNMNTEAFF. CDR3 nucleotide sequence: TGCAGTGCTAGATTTCCGTACTTGAACATGAACACTGAAGCTTTCTTT.

The V and J genes are TRBV7-2 and TRBJ1-3; D is undetermined. V was cut by 1 base and J by 7 bases, with 14 bases left in between. The CDR3 spans 15 residues. Germline V gene sequence: CDR1 SGHTA, CDR2 FQGNSA. The CDR3 is CASSLDGNARNTIYF. CDR3 nucleotide sequence: TGTGCCAGCAGCTTAGACGGTAATGCTAGGAACACCATATATTTT.

V usage is TRBV18 and J usage is TRBJ1-4; no reliable D call. The CDR3 runs 15 residues. V shed 3 bases and J shed 0 bases, with 8 bases lying between them. CDR1 is KGHSH, CDR2 LQKENI, per germline. The CDR3 region is CASSPSVATNEKLFF. CDR3 DNA: TGTGCCAGCTCACCCAGTGTTGCAACTAATGAAAAACTGTTTTTT.

This clonotype was counted ten times or more. This sequence joins TRBV28 and TRBJ1-6; D gene uncertain. The CDR3 totals 15 residues. V was pared by 6 bases and J by 0 bases, with 9 bases between. Germline V lookup: CDR1 MDHEN, CDR2 SYDVKM. The CDR3: CASRPHFSYNSPLHF. Written as DNA, the CDR3 is TGTGCCAGCAGGCCCCATTTCTCCTATAATTCACCCCTCCACTTT.

This chain links TRBV20-1 with TRBJ1-1; TRBD1 aligns across 7 bases. Trimming at V came to 1 base and at J to 3 bases, leaving 5 bases not matched to a gene. This CDR3 is 14 amino acids long. CDR1 is DFQATT, CDR2 SNEGSKA, per germline (reference sequence). The CDR3 here is CSARGDRVYTEAFF. CDR3 nucleotides: TGCAGTGCTAGAGGAGACAGGGTCTACACTGAAGCTTTCTTT.

There are many counts of this clonotype. This chain connects TRBV18 to TRBJ2-5; D is ambiguous. CDR3 size: 14 residues. Trimming left V 6 bases short and J 1 base short, with 12 bases between. Germline V lookup: CDR1 KGHSH, CDR2 LQKENI. The CDR3 sequence is CASSLLSTQETQYF. The CDR3 DNA follows: TGTGCCAGCTCCTTACTCTCCACCCAAGAGACCCAGTACTTC.

This clonotype appeared a few times. The chain uses TRBV4-1 and TRBJ2-5, with D perhaps matching TRBD1 or TRBD2 (5 bases each). There are 14 residues in the CDR3. Trimming pared 4 bases from V and 5 bases from J, leaving 14 bases between. Germline lookup yields CDR1 MGHRA and CDR2 YSYEKL. The CDR3 nucleotides are TGCGCCAGCAGCCCACAAGGGTGGGGGGAGACCCAGTACTTC. Residues: CASSPQGWGETQYF.

On this clonotype: This may come from a read error, since a much larger clone is one base off. The chain couples TRBV2 to TRBJ2-7; possible D gene TRBD2, 6 bases. V was pared by 6 bases and J by 6 bases, with 18 bases between. The CDR3 totals 14 residues. CDR1 SNHLY and CDR2 FYNNEI come from the germline V gene. The CDR3: CASSLDGSRREQYF. As DNA, the CDR3 is TGTGCCAGCAGCTTAGACGGGAGTAGGCGCGAGCAGTACTTC.

Ten or more counts support this clonotype. The CDR3 DNA is TGCGCCAGCAGCCCCGGGACGGAGCCCTACGAGCAGTACTTC. It specifies CASSPGTEPYEQYF. The rearrangement uses TRBV5-1 and TRBJ2-7; the D gene could be TRBD1 or TRBD2 (5 bases each). The CDR3 spans 14 residues. The germline V gene has CDR1 SGHRS and CDR2 YFSETQ. The V and J ends lost 4 bases and 2 bases respectively, with 13 bases between them.